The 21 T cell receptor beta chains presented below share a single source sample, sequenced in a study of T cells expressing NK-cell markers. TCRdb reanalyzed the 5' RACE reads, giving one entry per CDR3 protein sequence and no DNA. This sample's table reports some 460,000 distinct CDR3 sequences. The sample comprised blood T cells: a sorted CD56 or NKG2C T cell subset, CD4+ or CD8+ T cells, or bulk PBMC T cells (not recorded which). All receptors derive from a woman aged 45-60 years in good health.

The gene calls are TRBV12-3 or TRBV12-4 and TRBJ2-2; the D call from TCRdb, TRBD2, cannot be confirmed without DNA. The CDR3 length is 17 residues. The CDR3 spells CASSLRLAGGSTGELFF.

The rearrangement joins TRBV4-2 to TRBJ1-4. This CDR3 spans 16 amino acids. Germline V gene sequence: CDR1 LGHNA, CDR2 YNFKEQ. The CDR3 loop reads CASSQSESTDNEKLFF.

This CDR3 is CASSYETYNEQFF. J is TRBJ2-1 and V is TRBV6-6. The CDR3 runs 13 residues. The germline V gene encodes CDR1 MNHNY and CDR2 SVGAGI (reference sequence).

The CDR3 is CASSLVSQGSNQPQHF. This chain uses TRBV28 with TRBJ1-5. Germline V lookup: CDR1 MDHEN, CDR2 SYDVKM. The CDR3 contains 16 residues.

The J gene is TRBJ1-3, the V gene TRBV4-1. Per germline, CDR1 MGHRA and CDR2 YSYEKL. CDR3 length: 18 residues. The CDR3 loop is CASSQEGFSAASGNTIYF.

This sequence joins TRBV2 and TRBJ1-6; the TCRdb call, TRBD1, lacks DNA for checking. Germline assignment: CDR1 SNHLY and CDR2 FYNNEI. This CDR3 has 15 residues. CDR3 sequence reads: CASRNSGQVNSPLHF.

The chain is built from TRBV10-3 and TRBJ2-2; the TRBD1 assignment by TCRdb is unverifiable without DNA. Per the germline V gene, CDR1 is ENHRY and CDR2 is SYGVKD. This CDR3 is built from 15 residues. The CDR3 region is CAISERGKDTGELFF.

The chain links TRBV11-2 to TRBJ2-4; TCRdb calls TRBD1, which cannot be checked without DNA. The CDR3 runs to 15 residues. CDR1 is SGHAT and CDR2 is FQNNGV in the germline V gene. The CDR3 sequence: CASSPEPGTKNIQYF.

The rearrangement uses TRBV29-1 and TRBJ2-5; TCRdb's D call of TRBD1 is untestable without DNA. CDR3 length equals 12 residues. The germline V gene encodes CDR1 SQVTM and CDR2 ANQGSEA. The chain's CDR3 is CRAGTGPETQYF.

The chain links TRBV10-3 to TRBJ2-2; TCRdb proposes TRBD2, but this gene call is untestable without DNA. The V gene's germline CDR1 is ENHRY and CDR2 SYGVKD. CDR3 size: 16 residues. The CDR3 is CAISGLVAANTGELFF.

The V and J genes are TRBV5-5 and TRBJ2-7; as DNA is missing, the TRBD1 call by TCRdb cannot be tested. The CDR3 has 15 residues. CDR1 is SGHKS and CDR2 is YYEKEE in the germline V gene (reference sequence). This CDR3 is CASSLVRTGVGEQYF.

The CDR3 is CSASARDSLTEAFF. This chain uses TRBV20-1 with TRBJ1-1; TCRdb's assignment of TRBD1 cannot be checked, as there is no DNA. In germline, CDR1 is DFQATT, CDR2 SNEGSKA (reference sequence). CDR3 length: 14 amino acids.

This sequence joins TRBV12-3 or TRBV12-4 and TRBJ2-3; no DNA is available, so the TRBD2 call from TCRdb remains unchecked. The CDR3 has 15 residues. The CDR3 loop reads CASSPISGSTDTQYF.

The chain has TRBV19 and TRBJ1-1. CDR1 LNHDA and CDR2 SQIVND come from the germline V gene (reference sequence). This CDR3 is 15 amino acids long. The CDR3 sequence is CVTWDPASPRIEAFF.

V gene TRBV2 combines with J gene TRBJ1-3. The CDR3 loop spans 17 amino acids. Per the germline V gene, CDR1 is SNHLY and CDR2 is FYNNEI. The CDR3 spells CASSEARDLFSGNTIYF. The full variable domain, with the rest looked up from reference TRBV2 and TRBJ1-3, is EPEVTQTPSHQVTQMGQEVILRCVPISNHLYFYWYRQILGQKVEFLVSFYNNEISEKSEIFDDQFSVERPDGSNFTLKIRSTKLEDSAMYFCASSEARDLFSGNTIYFGEGSWLTVV.

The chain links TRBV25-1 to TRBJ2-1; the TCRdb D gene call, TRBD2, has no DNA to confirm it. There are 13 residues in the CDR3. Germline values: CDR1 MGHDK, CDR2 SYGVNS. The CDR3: CASGAPPYNEQFF. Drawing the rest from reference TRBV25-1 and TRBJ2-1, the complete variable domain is EADIYQTPRYLVIGTGKKITLECSQTMGHDKMYWYQQDPGMELHLIHYSYGVNSTEKGDLSSESTVSRIRTEHFPLTLESARPSHTSQYLCASGAPPYNEQFFGPGTRLTVL.

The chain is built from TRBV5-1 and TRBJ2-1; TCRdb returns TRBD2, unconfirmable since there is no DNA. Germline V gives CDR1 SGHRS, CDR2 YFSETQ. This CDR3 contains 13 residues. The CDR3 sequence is CASSFSADNEQFF.

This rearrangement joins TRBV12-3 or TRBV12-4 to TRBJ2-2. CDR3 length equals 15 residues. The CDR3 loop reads CASTQTGTNTGELFF.

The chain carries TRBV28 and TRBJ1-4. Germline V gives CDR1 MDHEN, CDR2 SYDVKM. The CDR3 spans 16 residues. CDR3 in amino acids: CASRRLGARTNEKLFF.

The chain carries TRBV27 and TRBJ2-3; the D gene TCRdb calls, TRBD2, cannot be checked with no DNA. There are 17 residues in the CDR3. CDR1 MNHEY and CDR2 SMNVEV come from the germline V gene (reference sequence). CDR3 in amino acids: CASSLVGLAGGTDTQYF.

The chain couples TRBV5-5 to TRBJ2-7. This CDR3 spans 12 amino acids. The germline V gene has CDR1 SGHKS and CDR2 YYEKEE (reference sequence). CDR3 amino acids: CASSTPSYEQYF.